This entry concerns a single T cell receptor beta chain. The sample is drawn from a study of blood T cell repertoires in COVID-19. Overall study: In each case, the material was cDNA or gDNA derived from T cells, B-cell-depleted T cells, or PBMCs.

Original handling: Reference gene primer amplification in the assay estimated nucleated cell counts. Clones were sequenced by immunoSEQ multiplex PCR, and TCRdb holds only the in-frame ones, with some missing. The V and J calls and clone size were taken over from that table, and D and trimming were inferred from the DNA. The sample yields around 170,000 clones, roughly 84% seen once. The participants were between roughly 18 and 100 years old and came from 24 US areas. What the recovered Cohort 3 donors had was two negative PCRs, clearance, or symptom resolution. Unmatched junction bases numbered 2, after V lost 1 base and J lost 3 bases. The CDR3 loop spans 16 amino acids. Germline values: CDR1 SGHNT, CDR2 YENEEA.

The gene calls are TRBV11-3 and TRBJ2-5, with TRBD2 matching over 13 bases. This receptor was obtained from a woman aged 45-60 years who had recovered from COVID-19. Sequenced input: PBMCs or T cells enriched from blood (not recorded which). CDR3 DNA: TGTGCCAGCAGCTTAGGACTAGCGGGAGGAAAAGAGACCCAGTACTTC. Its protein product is CASSLGLAGGKETQYF. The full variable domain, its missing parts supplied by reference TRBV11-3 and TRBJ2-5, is EAGVVQSPRYKIIEKKQPVAFWCNPISGHNTLYWYLQNLGQGPELLIRYENEEAVDDSQLPKDRFSAERLKGVDSTLKIQPAELGDSAVYLCASSLGLAGGKETQYFGPGTRLLVL.